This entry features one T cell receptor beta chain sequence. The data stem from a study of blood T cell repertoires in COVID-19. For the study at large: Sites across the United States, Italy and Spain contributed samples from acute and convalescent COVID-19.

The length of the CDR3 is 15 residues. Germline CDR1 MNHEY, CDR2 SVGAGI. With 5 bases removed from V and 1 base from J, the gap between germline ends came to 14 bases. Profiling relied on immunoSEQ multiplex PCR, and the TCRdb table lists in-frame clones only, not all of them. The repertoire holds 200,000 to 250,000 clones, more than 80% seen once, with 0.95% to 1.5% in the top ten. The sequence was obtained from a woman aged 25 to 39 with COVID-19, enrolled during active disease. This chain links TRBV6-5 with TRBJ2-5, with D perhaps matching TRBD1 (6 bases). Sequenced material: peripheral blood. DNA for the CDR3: TGTGCCAGCAGTCCCATTGGGACACTCCAAGAGACCCAGTACTTC. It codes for CASSPIGTLQETQYF.